What follows are 13 T cell receptor beta chains derived from one specimen sequenced in a study of blood T cell repertoires in COVID-19. Generated by immunoSEQ multiplex PCR, the TCRdb table keeps only in-frame clones and is missing some. Of over 200,000 clones in the sample, about 86% were seen once. The specimen sequenced was peripheral blood. These receptors all stem from a woman aged 30 to 39 who had recovered from COVID-19.

The chain joins TRBV7-3 to TRBJ2-5; the match to TRBD2 covers 8 bases. The J segment lost 1 base and the V segment lost 5 bases, leaving 9 bases of the junction unmatched. The CDR3 is 16 residues long. Per germline, CDR1 SGHTA and CDR2 FQGTGA. The CDR3 reads CASSPGGAGVQETQYF. As DNA, the CDR3 is TGTGCCAGCAGCCCCGGGGGGGCGGGGGTCCAAGAGACCCAGTACTTC.

This clone turned up a few times. V usage is TRBV7-3 and J usage is TRBJ2-1; 9 bases agree with TRBD1. The CDR3 has 17 amino acids. Germline V gene lookup returns CDR1 SGHTA and CDR2 FQGTGA. V trimming: 1 base; J trimming: 7 bases; junction bases outside the gene matches: 11. The CDR3 DNA follows: TGTGCCAGCAGCTTAAATGGTTTAACAGGGGGCAGGAATGAGCAGTTCTTC. This encodes CASSLNGLTGGRNEQFF.

The CDR3 protein is CASSSLAGGRYNEQFF. Here the CDR3 DNA reads TGTGCCAGCAGCTCCCTAGCGGGGGGCCGTTACAATGAGCAGTTCTTC. The chain has TRBV11-2 and TRBJ2-1; 11 bases line up with TRBD2. The CDR3 has 16 residues. Germline V gene lookup returns CDR1 SGHAT and CDR2 FQNNGV. The J segment lost 4 bases and the V segment lost 4 bases, leaving 6 bases of the junction unmatched.

The chain carries TRBV20-1 and TRBJ2-1, with unresolved D. The V end was cut by 6 bases, the J end by 3 bases, with 6 bases between. CDR1 DFQATT and CDR2 SNEGSKA come from the germline V gene (reference sequence). This CDR3 has 11 residues. CDR3 bases: TGCAGTGCACTACACTACAATGAGCAGTTCTTC. This encodes CSALHYNEQFF.

This clone was recorded once. The identical CDR3 is also encoded by other nucleotide sequences in the sample. This CDR3 reads CASSLQETQYF. The CDR3 DNA sequence: TGTGCCAGCAGCCTTCAAGAGACCCAGTACTTC. This rearrangement joins TRBV12-3 or TRBV12-4 to TRBJ2-5; D is unresolved. The CDR3 extends over 11 amino acids. V was cut by 6 bases and J by 2 bases, with 4 bases left in between.

The count of this clone is one. The CDR3, as DNA: TGCGCCAGCAGGGAGGACGTGGGCCCCTACTCCTACGAGCAGTACTTC. It encodes CASREDVGPYSYEQYF. This chain joins TRBV5-1 and TRBJ2-7, with a tentative D call TRBD2 (5 bases). The length of the CDR3 is 16 residues. The ends were cut back, 5 bases at V and 0 bases at J, with 18 bases in the middle. CDR1 and CDR2 from the germline V gene are SGHRS and YFSETQ.

The CDR3 loop is CASSGARGTGLDEQYF. The CDR3 nucleotides are TGTGCCAGCAGTGGAGCCCGGGGGACAGGGTTGGACGAGCAGTACTTC. The chain carries TRBV2 and TRBJ2-7, with TRBD1 matching over 9 bases. The CDR3 length is 16 residues. The germline gives CDR1 SNHLY, CDR2 FYNNEI. V was clipped by 4 bases and J by 5 bases; unmatched bases: 12.

V usage is TRBV7-2 and J usage is TRBJ2-2; a weak D match, TRBD1 (6 bases). The germline V and J ends were trimmed by 7 bases and 2 bases, with 14 bases remaining between them. Germline V gene lookup returns CDR1 SGHTA and CDR2 FQGNSA. This CDR3 contains 15 residues. DNA for the CDR3: TGTGCCAGCACCCGGACAGCCCAAAACACCGGGGAGCTGTTTTTT. This gives the protein CASTRTAQNTGELFF.

This chain links TRBV7-2 with TRBJ2-3; 7 nucleotides agree with TRBD1. This CDR3 comprises 13 residues. The germline gives CDR1 SGHTA, CDR2 FQGNSA. V lost 5 bases to trimming and J lost 6 bases; unmatched junction nucleotides: 5. CDR3 amino acids: CASSQGEIDTQYF. The CDR3 nucleotides read TGTGCCAGCAGCCAGGGGGAAATTGATACGCAGTATTTT.

The chain carries TRBV6-1 and TRBJ2-3; 7 nucleotides align to TRBD2. Losses at the gene ends were 1 base for V and 7 bases for J; bases not matched to a gene: 11. The CDR3 is made up of 16 amino acids. Germline V gene lookup returns CDR1 MNHNS and CDR2 SASEGT. The CDR3 loop is CASSEGFGAGSNTQYF. The CDR3 DNA reads TGTGCCAGCAGTGAAGGCTTCGGAGCGGGGTCAAATACGCAGTATTTT.

The gene calls are TRBV6-5 and TRBJ1-5; 9 nucleotides match TRBD1. The CDR3 sequence is 15 residues long. After removal of 7 bases from V and 4 bases from J, the junction contained 8 bases not matched to a gene. Germline-derived CDR1 and CDR2 are MNHEY and SVGAGI. The CDR3 DNA is TGTGCCAGCAACCTGGACAGGGGCTATAATCAGCCCCAGCATTTT. Its protein is CASNLDRGYNQPQHF.

This clone was seen once. This rearrangement joins TRBV30 to TRBJ1-2; no reliable D call. There are 12 residues in the CDR3. CDR1 and CDR2 (germline): GTSNPN, SVGIG (reference sequence). Trimming took 0 bases from V and 9 from J, leaving 11 bases between them. In DNA form, the CDR3 reads TGTGCCTGGAGTGTAATTCGGTCCCGCTACACCTTC. Translated, it gives CAWSVIRSRYTF.

This clone was recorded only once. V gene TRBV6-2 or TRBV6-3 combines with J gene TRBJ1-4; TRBD1 is a possible D gene (6 bases). V was shortened by 4 bases and J by 7 bases, with 13 bases between the two germline ends. Looked up from germline, CDR1 is MNHEY and CDR2 is SVGEGT. The CDR3 spans 14 residues. The DNA for the CDR3 is TGTGCCAGCAGTTTCTCTGGGGGCGGTGAAAAACTGTTTTTT. Protein sequence: CASSFSGGGEKLFF.